A selection of T cell receptor beta chains follows, all from one sample in a study of blood T cell repertoires in COVID-19. The repertoire was sequenced with immunoSEQ multiplex PCR; TCRdb's copy has only in-frame clones and lacks some. The sample yields fewer than 300,000 clones, around 85% seen once. The specimen sequenced was peripheral blood. All receptors derive from a human donor with COVID-19, enrolled during active disease. The donor label of this sample is uncertain. Both conserved end residues are part of each CDR3. D genes are given only for firm matches. Size tells how often a clone was seen (once, few, many) or the class of an expanded clone, and some rows leave it out.

clone size	D gene	V gene	J gene	CDR3 protein	CDR3 DNA
.	.	TRBV6-5	TRBJ2-7	CASSSASGGSYF	TGTGCCAGCAGTTCAGCCTCAGGAGGGTCGTACTTC
.	TRBD2	TRBV28	TRBJ2-5	CASSSLSGIETQYF	TGTGCCAGCAGTTCCTTAAGCGGGATTGAGACCCAGTACTTC
few	TRBD1	TRBV5-1	TRBJ1-2	CASSTGDRGRNYGYTF	TGCGCCAGCAGCACTGGAGACAGGGGGCGGAACTATGGCTACACCTTC
once	TRBD2	TRBV6-2/TRBV6-3	TRBJ2-1	CASRPSGIYNEQFF	TGTGCCAGCAGACCTAGCGGCATTTACAATGAGCAGTTCTTC
many	.	TRBV10-3	TRBJ2-1	CAISGTSYYNEQFF	TGTGCCATCAGTGGTACTAGCTACTACAATGAGCAGTTCTTC
.	TRBD2	TRBV10-2	TRBJ2-5	CASTPGLAGVGETQYF	TGCGCCAGCACTCCGGGACTAGCGGGAGTGGGAGAGACCCAGTACTTC
many	TRBD2	TRBV12-5	TRBJ2-7	CASGRGAGGSGNEQYF	TGTGCTAGTGGTCGAGGGGCGGGAGGATCGGGAAACGAGCAGTACTTC
.	TRBD1	TRBV5-1	TRBJ1-6	CASSSGDRGPDSPLHF	TGCGCCAGCAGCTCGGGAGACAGGGGGCCCGATTCACCCCTCCACTTT
.	TRBD1	TRBV4-1	TRBJ1-5	CASSGQGEGNQPQHF	TGCGCCAGCAGCGGACAGGGCGAGGGCAATCAGCCCCAGCATTTT
.	TRBD2	TRBV13	TRBJ2-3	CASSTTRLAGGRGTDTQYF	TGTGCCAGCAGCACCACCCGACTAGCGGGAGGGCGCGGCACAGATACGCAGTATTTT
.	.	TRBV28	TRBJ1-1	CASSFQGNTEAFF	TGTGCCAGCAGTTTTCAGGGGAACACTGAAGCTTTCTTT